The following is a T cell receptor (beta chain) sequence with its context. Its antigen is still unknown. This CDR3 has 13 amino acids. CDR1 and CDR2 from the germline V gene are KGHSH and LQKENI. The V and J ends lost 0 bases and 8 bases respectively, with 7 bases between them. The sample belongs to a study of shared clonotypes between healthy human individuals. Study-wide findings and caveats: For sorted subsets, rarefaction showed incomplete sequencing despite large depth.

It was at deep level that the assay was run. TCRdb's copy holds only in-frame clones and misses some; the assay was immunoSEQ multiplex PCR. In the table there are some 1,100,000 clones, approximately 80% of which are singletons. The split of CD4+ cells yielded CD45RA+ naive and CD45RA-negative memory subsets. The chain has TRBV18 and TRBJ1-4, with unresolved D. Sequencing was carried out using memory CD4+ T cells from PBMCs. The sample's subset: CD45RA-negative fraction. This TCR derives from a man aged 18 to 30 in good health. Some clones in this sample may be carry-over from other donors' samples. The CDR3 nucleotides are TGTGCCAGCTCACCACCGGCCCGCGAAAAACTGTTTTTT. It specifies CASSPPAREKLFF.